The clone carrying this TCR beta chain came up many times. 5'RACE with 10-nucleotide random UMIs generated the cDNA. TCRdb called the 5' RACE reads again in MiXCR, with one record for every CDR3 protein. Among some 60,000 distinct CDR3 sequences listed, roughly 4% were seen once. The data are from a study of neurological immune-mediated disorders. Study-wide background: Of the approximately 35 patients with multiple sclerosis, some 31 had relapsing-remitting MS, whereas the remaining 3 had secondary progressive MS.

Looked up from germline, CDR1 is SGDLS and CDR2 is YYNGEE. The CDR3 is 14 amino acids. The V end was cut by 4 bases, the J end by 5 bases, with 15 bases between. PBMCs stored at -80 C, 2 million in total, were the source of the unsorted libraries. Input material: PBMCs. The TCR sequence derives from a woman aged 45-65 years with multiple sclerosis. This rearrangement joins TRBV9 to TRBJ1-1; the D is unclear. The chain's CDR3 is CASSSMDGVTEAFF. DNA for the CDR3: TGTGCCAGCAGCAGTATGGACGGGGTTACTGAAGCTTTCTTT.